One sample yielded the 16 T cell receptor delta chains listed below, sequenced in a study of gamma-delta T cells after stem cell transplantation. TCRdb reprocessed the RT-PCR reads using CATT. The sample lists some 1,700 delta-chain clones, approximately 20% occurring once. Sample: gamma-delta T cells. The receptors were sampled from a human donor. It is not recorded whose cells these are; they may come from a transplant donor.

On this clone itself: A read error is the likely source, as a far larger clone sits one nucleotide away. This sequence joins TRDV1 and TRDJ1; D is perhaps TRDD3 (9 bases). V gave up 6 bases and J gave up 1 base, with 42 bases separating them. CDR3 length equals 24 residues. The germline V gene encodes CDR1 TSWWSYY and CDR2 QGS. DNA of the CDR3: TGTGCTCTTGGCTCTTCCTACGTTTTTGTGTTGTCCGGGGGATACCGTCCCAGCACCGATAAACTCATCTTT. Translating it yields CALGSSYVFVLSGGYRPSTDKLIF.

This clone appeared a few times. A read error likely explains this, since a far larger clone differs by one base. This chain joins TRDV2 and TRDJ1; TRDD3 aligns across 8 bases. The CDR3 is 18 residues long. Germline CDR1 and CDR2: GEAIGNYY and EKD. V shed 0 bases and J 2 bases; nucleotides not matched to a gene: 13. CDR3 nucleotide sequence: TGTGCCTGTGACACCGTTGGGGGATTATCAAGTAAGACCGATAAACTCATCTTT. This translates into CACDTVGGLSSKTDKLIF.

This clone is labeled medium-sized. The CDR3 nucleotides read TGTGCCTGTGACCCTCTTGTACTGGGGGATACGCCCGATAAACTCATCTTT. This translates into CACDPLVLGDTPDKLIF. The rearrangement uses TRDV2 and TRDJ1; TRDD3 agrees at 13 bases. Germline V CDR1 and CDR2: GEAIGNYY, EKD. V lost 3 bases to trimming and J lost 3 bases; unmatched junction nucleotides: 9. The CDR3 sequence is 17 residues long.

This clone occurred a few times. The V and J genes are TRDV2 and TRDJ1, with unresolved D. Germline V gene lookup returns CDR1 GEAIGNYY and CDR2 EKD. This CDR3 has 16 amino acids. V dropped 0 bases and J dropped 0 bases, with 13 bases sitting between them. The CDR3 DNA reads as TGTGCCTGTGACACCGTCGAGACCCCGTACACCGATAAACTCATCTTT. Its protein is CACDTVETPYTDKLIF.

Within the sample, this clone is medium-sized. A far larger clone is a single base away, which makes a read error likely. The rearrangement joins TRDV2 to TRDJ1; tentatively, D is TRDD2 (6 bases). Germline CDR1 reads GEAIGNYY; CDR2 reads EKD. CDR3 length: 16 amino acids. The CDR3 DNA follows: TGTGCCTGTGACCTCCTACAAGGGGCTGACACCGATAAACCCATCTTT. Translated, it gives CACDLLQGADTDKPIF.

This clone was detected only a few times. The chain employs TRDV2 and TRDJ3; 8 nucleotides align to TRDD3. CDR1 is GEAIGNYY, CDR2 EKD, per germline. V lost 0 bases, J lost 0 bases, and 12 bases stayed unmatched. The CDR3 runs 21 residues. CDR3 loop: CACDTALGALPSSWDTRQMFF. In nucleotides, the CDR3 is TGTGCCTGTGACACCGCACTGGGGGCTCTACCGAGCTCCTGGGACACCCGACAGATGTTTTTC.

This clone is labeled medium-sized (0.01 to 0.1%). This likely reflects a read error, since a far larger clone is one base away. CDR3 protein: CACDTISKLADKLIF. Written as DNA, the CDR3 is TGTGCCTGTGACACCATTTCAAAACTCGCCGATAAACTCATCTTT. This chain joins TRDV2 and TRDJ1; no definite D call. Germline V CDR1 and CDR2: GEAIGNYY, EKD. Trimming removed 0 bases at V and 3 bases at J, with 13 bases between. The CDR3 is 15 amino acids.

As for this clone: Since a far larger clone is one base different, this is likely a read error. Different DNA sequences within this sample yield the same CDR3. The rearrangement uses TRDV1 and TRDJ1, with D perhaps matching TRDD3 (9 bases). CDR1 is TSWWSYY and CDR2 is QGS in the germline V gene. The V end was cut by 8 bases, the J end by 1 base, with 44 bases between. This CDR3 is 24 amino acids long. The CDR3: CALSSSYVFVLSGGYRPGTDKLIF. The CDR3 coding sequence is TGTGCTCTTAGCTCTTCCTACGTTTTTGTGTTGTCCGGGGGATACCGTCCCGGCACCGATAAACTCATCTTT.

This clone was counted a single time. Given a much more abundant clone one base away, this may be a read error. The V gene is TRDV2, the J gene TRDJ3; D remains unclear. Germline V CDR1 and CDR2: GEAIGNYY, EKD. The CDR3 is 20 residues long. Trimming cost V 0 bases and J 0 bases, with 17 bases left between them. The CDR3 DNA reads TGTGCCTGTGACACCGCTCGGGACGGCACACGCTCCTGGGACACCCGACAGATGTTTTTC. It codes for CACDTARDGTRSWDTRQMFF.

By proportion, this clone is medium-sized. The chain joins TRDV2 to TRDJ3, with 11 bases that match TRDD3. CDR1 and CDR2 from the germline V gene are GEAIGNYY and EKD. The CDR3 totals 18 residues. With 0 bases clipped from V and 9 bases from J, the junction kept 9 bases outside the gene matches. CDR3 protein: CACDTVSGGYSGTRQMFF. The CDR3, as DNA: TGTGCCTGTGACACCGTATCTGGGGGATACAGCGGCACCCGACAGATGTTTTTC.

In its sample, this clone is medium-sized. The chain combines TRDV2 with TRDJ1; the D gene is possibly TRDD3 (6 bases). The germline V gene has CDR1 GEAIGNYY and CDR2 EKD. Trimming removed 3 bases at V and 0 bases at J, with 16 bases between. The CDR3 has 16 amino acids. In nucleotides, the CDR3 is TGTGCCTGTGACGCCCTTGTGGGGGCCCACACCGATAAACTCATCTTT. Translated: CACDALVGAHTDKLIF.

Details on this clone: With a far larger clone one base away, a read error is the likely cause. CDR3 nucleotides: TGTGCCTGTGACGCCCCTGTACTGGGGGATACGCTAAGATCCTGGGACACCCGACAGATGTTTTTC. Amino acids: CACDAPVLGDTLRSWDTRQMFF. The rearrangement uses TRDV2 and TRDJ3, with 13 bases lining up with TRDD3. The CDR3 spans 22 residues. Losses at the gene ends were 3 bases for V and 1 base for J; bases not matched to a gene: 14. The germline V gene encodes CDR1 GEAIGNYY and CDR2 EKD.

The chain couples TRDV2 to TRDJ1; 10 nucleotides match TRDD3. CDR1 GEAIGNYY and CDR2 EKD come from the germline V gene. The trim removed 5 bases at V and 5 bases at J, leaving 22 bases unmatched. This CDR3 contains 19 residues. The chain's CDR3 is CACVPLRGSTGGFTDKLIF. The CDR3 nucleotides are TGTGCCTGTGTTCCCCTACGAGGGAGTACTGGGGGATTCACTGATAAACTCATCTTT.

Remarks on this clone: A far bigger clonotype differs at one base, so this is likely a read error. The V gene is TRDV2, the J gene TRDJ1; 9 nucleotides line up with TRDD3. Germline V lookup: CDR1 GEAIGNYY, CDR2 EKD. Trimming took 1 base from V and 3 from J; bases not matched to a gene: 14. This CDR3 contains 18 residues. For the CDR3, the DNA is TGTGCCTGTGACACTCTTGCTGGGGGATCTGAATTCGCCGATAAACTCATCTTT. It codes for CACDTLAGGSEFADKLIF.

This clone was seen more than once but under ten times. Here the CDR3 DNA reads TGTGCCTGTGACACCGTAACTGGGGGATACGCCACAACCGATAAACTCATCTTT. Its translation is CACDTVTGGYATTDKLIF. The chain is built from TRDV2 and TRDJ1, with 13 bases fitting TRDD3. The J segment lost 2 bases and the V segment lost 0 bases, leaving 8 bases of the junction unmatched. This CDR3 contains 18 residues. Germline V CDR1 and CDR2: GEAIGNYY, EKD.

The chain carries TRDV2 and TRDJ1; 8 bases are shared with TRDD3. In germline, CDR1 is GEAIGNYY, CDR2 EKD. J lost 8 bases, V lost 3 bases, and 16 bases had no gene match. CDR3 length: 16 amino acids. The CDR3 is CACDRLGAGGHLKLIF. CDR3 nucleotide sequence: TGTGCCTGTGACCGACTGGGTGCTGGGGGACACTTAAAACTCATCTTT.